A selection of T cell receptor beta chains follows, all from one sample in a study of blood T cell repertoires in COVID-19. Data came from immunoSEQ multiplex PCR; TCRdb stores just in-frame clones and leaves some out. The profile covers some 330,000 clones, with around 87% appearing a single time and approximately 1.9% taken by the ten largest. Sample: PBMCs or T cells enriched from blood (not recorded which). The receptors here all came from a man aged 35 to 55 in a cohort exposed to, infected with or recovered from COVID-19 (not recorded which). Each CDR3 is given with its conserved first and last residue. D genes are given only for firm matches. Not all rows give a size; the values are once, few, many and, for expanded clones, a class.

d_gene	v_gene	abundance	j_gene	CDR3aa	CDR3nt
-	TRBV6-2/TRBV6-3	few	TRBJ2-5	CASSKRVQETQYF	TGTGCCAGCAGTAAGCGGGTCCAAGAGACCCAGTACTTC
TRBD2	TRBV12-5	-	TRBJ2-7	CASGWTSGSEKYF	TGTGCTAGTGGTTGGACTAGCGGGAGTGAAAAGTACTTC
TRBD2	TRBV2	-	TRBJ2-2	CASSDRTSGRAFGELFF	TGTGCCAGCAGTGACAGGACTAGCGGGAGGGCTTTCGGGGAGCTGTTTTTT
-	TRBV30	-	TRBJ1-3	CAWSVNSGNTIYF	TGTGCCTGGAGTGTTAACTCTGGAAACACCATATATTTT
TRBD2	TRBV13	-	TRBJ2-7	CASSLAGEGEQYF	TGTGCCAGCAGCTTGGCGGGAGAGGGAGAGCAGTACTTC
TRBD1	TRBV5-4	-	TRBJ1-2	CASSWDRGLSGYTF	TGTGCCAGCAGCTGGGACAGGGGGCTTTCTGGCTACACCTTC
TRBD2	TRBV3-1/TRBV3-2	-	TRBJ2-7	CASSQQTSGGLHEQYF	TGTGCCAGCAGCCAACAGACTAGCGGAGGCCTCCACGAGCAGTACTTC
TRBD1	TRBV24-1	-	TRBJ1-1	CATQSAGTGNTEAFF	TGTGCCACCCAGAGCGCCGGGACAGGGAACACTGAAGCTTTCTTT
TRBD1	TRBV10-2	-	TRBJ1-5	CASSPGTGTKQPQHF	TGCGCCAGCAGCCCTGGGACAGGGACAAAACAGCCCCAGCATTTT
-	TRBV2	-	TRBJ2-4	CASSLLRGAKNIQYF	TGTGCCAGCAGCCTACTCAGGGGAGCCAAAAACATTCAGTACTTC
TRBD1	TRBV11-2	-	TRBJ1-1	CASSFYAGGIEAFF	TGTGCCAGCAGCTTTTATGCAGGGGGAATTGAAGCTTTCTTT
TRBD2	TRBV30	-	TRBJ2-7	CAWKLEPGLAVSYEQYF	TGTGCCTGGAAACTCGAACCGGGACTAGCGGTTTCCTACGAGCAGTACTTC
TRBD1	TRBV7-9	-	TRBJ2-7	CASSAPGQASYEQYF	TGTGCCAGCAGCGCGCCGGGACAGGCCTCCTACGAGCAGTACTTC
TRBD1	TRBV30	-	TRBJ2-7	CAWGQGGREQYF	TGTGCCTGGGGACAGGGAGGACGGGAGCAGTACTTC
-	TRBV24-1	-	TRBJ2-1	CATSEGGSYNEQFF	TGTGCCACCAGTGAAGGAGGTAGCTACAATGAGCAGTTCTTC
-	TRBV10-3	-	TRBJ2-3	CAIRADLSTDTQYF	TGTGCCATCAGAGCGGACCTTAGCACAGATACGCAGTATTTT
-	TRBV30	-	TRBJ2-1	CAWSSVGGIYNEQFF	TGTGCCTGGAGTAGTGTCGGCGGGATATACAATGAGCAGTTCTTC
TRBD1	TRBV2	-	TRBJ1-1	CASRAYGTGEQNTEAFF	TGTGCCAGCAGAGCCTATGGGACAGGCGAACAGAACACTGAAGCTTTCTTT
TRBD1	TRBV5-4	-	TRBJ1-1	CASSRDSSNTEAFF	TGTGCCAGCAGCCGGGACAGCTCGAACACTGAAGCTTTCTTT
TRBD1	TRBV5-1	-	TRBJ1-2	CASSRDRDYGYTF	TGCGCCAGCAGCAGAGACAGGGACTATGGCTACACCTTC
-	TRBV15	once	TRBJ1-1	CATSREVGRSNTEAFF	TGTGCCACCAGCAGAGAGGTTGGCAGATCGAACACTGAAGCTTTCTTT
TRBD1	TRBV7-2	-	TRBJ1-5	CASSLGTGGNQPQHF	TGTGCCAGCAGCCTAGGGACAGGGGGCAATCAGCCCCAGCATTTT
-	TRBV5-1	-	TRBJ2-7	CASSFSRGIHEQYF	TGCGCCAGCAGCTTTTCTAGGGGGATCCACGAGCAGTACTTC
TRBD1	TRBV28	once	TRBJ1-3	CASRGQGDGNTIYF	TGTGCCAGCAGGGGACAGGGAGATGGAAACACCATATATTTT
TRBD1	TRBV7-9	-	TRBJ1-1	CASSSDRVAAFF	TGTGCCAGCAGCTCAGACAGGGTGGCTGCTTTCTTT
TRBD2	TRBV20-1	-	TRBJ2-4	CSASRPSGRANIQYF	TGCAGTGCTAGTCGGCCTAGCGGGAGGGCGAACATTCAGTACTTC
TRBD1	TRBV5-6	-	TRBJ2-5	CASSRWDRVETQYF	TGTGCCAGCAGCCGTTGGGACAGGGTAGAGACCCAGTACTTC
-	TRBV3-1/TRBV3-2	-	TRBJ2-7	CASSHNYEQYF	TGTGCCAGCAGCCATAACTACGAGCAGTACTTC
TRBD2	TRBV6-6	-	TRBJ2-4	CASSRGTSGRSAKNIQYF	TGTGCCAGCAGCCGAGGGACTAGCGGGAGATCAGCCAAAAACATTCAGTACTTC
TRBD2	TRBV29-1	-	TRBJ2-7	CSVGGASGDYEQYF	TGCAGCGTTGGCGGGGCTAGCGGTGACTACGAGCAGTACTTC
-	TRBV7-3	-	TRBJ1-1	CASSLTSVNTEAFF	TGTGCCAGCAGCTTAACGTCAGTCAACACTGAAGCTTTCTTT
TRBD1	TRBV7-3	-	TRBJ2-5	CASSTTGGQETQYF	TGTGCCAGCAGCACTACAGGGGGTCAAGAGACCCAGTACTTC
-	TRBV19	-	TRBJ1-5	CASSGRRDGNNQPQHF	TGTGCCAGTAGTGGTAGGCGGGACGGAAATAATCAGCCCCAGCATTTT
TRBD1	TRBV10-3	once	TRBJ2-2	CAINGDRGGTGELFF	TGTGCCATCAATGGAGACAGGGGTGGTACCGGGGAGCTGTTTTTT
TRBD2	TRBV3-1/TRBV3-2	-	TRBJ2-7	CASSHSGSATYEQYF	TGTGCCAGCAGCCACAGCGGGAGTGCGACCTACGAGCAGTACTTC
-	TRBV27	-	TRBJ2-1	CASSSRPNEQFF	TGTGCCAGCAGTTCCCGTCCCAATGAGCAGTTCTTC
TRBD1	TRBV7-9	once	TRBJ1-5	CASSITGGDQPQHF	TGTGCCAGCAGCATAACAGGGGGCGACCAGCCCCAGCATTTT
TRBD1	TRBV6-1	-	TRBJ1-2	CASSEKPGGPGYTF	TGTGCCAGCAGTGAAAAACCAGGGGGACCTGGCTACACCTTC
-	TRBV2	-	TRBJ1-5	CASSVRFNQPQHF	TGTGCCAGCAGTGTGAGGTTCAATCAGCCCCAGCATTTT
TRBD1	TRBV6-1	-	TRBJ1-5	CASSQGTGGRSQPQHF	TGTGCCAGCAGTCAAGGGACAGGGGGCCGGAGTCAGCCCCAGCATTTT
-	TRBV4-2	-	TRBJ2-7	CASSNLAGSRNYEQYF	TGTGCCAGCAGCAATTTGGCGGGTAGCCGAAACTACGAGCAGTACTTC
-	TRBV28	-	TRBJ2-3	CASSLSQGGYTDTQYF	TGTGCCAGCAGTTTATCGCAGGGGGGCTACACAGATACGCAGTATTTT
TRBD2	TRBV5-1	-	TRBJ2-2	CASSLGTSVSTGELFF	TGCGCCAGCAGCTTGGGGACTAGCGTTAGCACCGGGGAGCTGTTTTTT
TRBD1	TRBV19	-	TRBJ2-1	CASSLRDSSYNEQFF	TGTGCCAGTAGTCTCCGGGACAGCTCCTACAATGAGCAGTTCTTC
-	TRBV3-1/TRBV3-2	-	TRBJ2-1	CASSLEGTQNEQFF	TGTGCCAGCAGCCTGGAGGGGACGCAGAATGAGCAGTTCTTC
TRBD1	TRBV24-1	-	TRBJ1-3	CATIDQPGQGDSSGNTIYF	TGTGCCACCATTGACCAGCCGGGACAGGGAGATAGCTCTGGAAACACCATATATTTT
TRBD2	TRBV3-1/TRBV3-2	-	TRBJ2-3	CASSQKTASGSGAQYF	TGTGCCAGCAGCCAAAAGACGGCTAGCGGGTCCGGGGCGCAGTATTTT
-	TRBV30	once	TRBJ2-4	CAWSVGGAAKNIQYF	TGTGCCTGGAGTGTAGGGGGGGCCGCCAAAAACATTCAGTACTTC
-	TRBV21-1	-	TRBJ2-7	CASRDRSEQYF	TGTGCCAGCAGAGACAGATCCGAGCAGTACTTC
TRBD1	TRBV5-1	-	TRBJ2-7	CASSPGQGRIEQYF	TGCGCCAGCAGCCCGGGACAGGGGCGAATCGAGCAGTACTTC
-	TRBV27	-	TRBJ1-4	CASSLAGGKLFF	TGTGCCAGCAGTTTAGCGGGGGGGAAACTGTTTTTT
-	TRBV7-7	-	TRBJ2-3	CASSARGGGTDTQYF	TGTGCCAGCAGCGCTAGGGGCGGAGGCACAGATACGCAGTATTTT